This T cell receptor (beta chain) was sequenced for a study of identical twins. Study findings and constraints: Twin-shared out-of-frame alpha sequences showed excess low generation probability.

About this clonotype itself: The antigen is undetermined.

Template switching created a universal primer site, and the cDNA included unique molecular identifiers. TCRdb reprocessed the 5' RACE reads with MiXCR, giving one entry per CDR3 protein. The table shows about 1.7 million distinct CDR3 sequences, with about 32% occurring only once. The germline V and J ends were trimmed by 6 bases and 0 bases, with 15 bases remaining between them. The germline gives CDR1 DFQATT, CDR2 SNEGSKA (reference sequence). CDR3 length: 15 amino acids. Sequencing was carried out using cord blood. V and J are TRBV20-1 and TRBJ2-1, with D possibly called TRBD1 or TRBD2 (5 bases each). This clonotype was sampled from a newborn girl in good health. CDR3 nucleotide sequence: TGCAGTGCCCAACTCAGGGACGCCTCCTACAATGAGCAGTTCTTC. Translated, it gives CSAQLRDASYNEQFF.